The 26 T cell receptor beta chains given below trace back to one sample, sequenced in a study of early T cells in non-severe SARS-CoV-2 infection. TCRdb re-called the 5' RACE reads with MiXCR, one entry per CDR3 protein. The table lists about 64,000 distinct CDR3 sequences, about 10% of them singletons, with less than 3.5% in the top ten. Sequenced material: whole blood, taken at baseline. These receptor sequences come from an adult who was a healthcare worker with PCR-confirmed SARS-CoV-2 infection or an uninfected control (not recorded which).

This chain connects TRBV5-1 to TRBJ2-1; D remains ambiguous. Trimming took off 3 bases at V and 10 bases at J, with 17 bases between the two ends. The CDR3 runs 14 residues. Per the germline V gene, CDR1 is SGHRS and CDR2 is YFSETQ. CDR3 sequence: CASSSQASLGEQFF. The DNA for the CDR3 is TGCGCCAGCAGCTCTCAGGCCTCATTAGGGGAGCAGTTCTTC.

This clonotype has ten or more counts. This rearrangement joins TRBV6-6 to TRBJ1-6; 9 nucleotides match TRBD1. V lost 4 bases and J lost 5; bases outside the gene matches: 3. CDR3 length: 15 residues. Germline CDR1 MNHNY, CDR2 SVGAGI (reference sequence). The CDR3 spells CASSLDRGHNSPLHF. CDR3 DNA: TGTGCCAGCAGTTTGGACAGGGGCCATAATTCACCCCTCCACTTT.

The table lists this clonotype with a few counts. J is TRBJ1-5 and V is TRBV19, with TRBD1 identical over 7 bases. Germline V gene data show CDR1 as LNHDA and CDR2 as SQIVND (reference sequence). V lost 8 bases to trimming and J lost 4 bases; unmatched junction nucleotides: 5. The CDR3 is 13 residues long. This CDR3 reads CASAGQQNQPQHF. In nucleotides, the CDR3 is TGTGCCAGTGCGGGACAGCAAAATCAGCCCCAGCATTTT.

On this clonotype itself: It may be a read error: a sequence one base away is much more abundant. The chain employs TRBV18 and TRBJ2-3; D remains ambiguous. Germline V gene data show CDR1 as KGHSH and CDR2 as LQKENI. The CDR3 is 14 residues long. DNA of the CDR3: TGTGCCAGCACACCCTCGGGCCCTACGGTTACGCAGTATTTT. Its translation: CASTPSGPTVTQYF.

The CDR3, as DNA: TGTGCCAGCAGCAACACCCGAGTTGGCTATGGCTACACCTTC. Translated: CASSNTRVGYGYTF. This chain links TRBV2 with TRBJ1-2; D is undetermined. Deletions cut 6 bases from V and 4 bases from J, with 15 bases between. This CDR3 spans 14 amino acids. Germline values: CDR1 SNHLY, CDR2 FYNNEI.

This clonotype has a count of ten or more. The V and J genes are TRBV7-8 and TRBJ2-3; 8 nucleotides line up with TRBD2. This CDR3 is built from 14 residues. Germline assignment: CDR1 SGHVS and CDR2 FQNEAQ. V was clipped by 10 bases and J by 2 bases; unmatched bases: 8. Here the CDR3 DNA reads TGTGCCACTACAAATAGCGGGGCCACAGATACGCAGTATTTT. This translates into CATTNSGATDTQYF.

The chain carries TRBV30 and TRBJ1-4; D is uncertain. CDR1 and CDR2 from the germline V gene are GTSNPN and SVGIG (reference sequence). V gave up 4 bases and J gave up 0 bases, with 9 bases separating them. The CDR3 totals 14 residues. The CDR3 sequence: CAWTTVATNEKLFF. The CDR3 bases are TGTGCCTGGACCACCGTTGCAACTAATGAAAAACTGTTTTTT.

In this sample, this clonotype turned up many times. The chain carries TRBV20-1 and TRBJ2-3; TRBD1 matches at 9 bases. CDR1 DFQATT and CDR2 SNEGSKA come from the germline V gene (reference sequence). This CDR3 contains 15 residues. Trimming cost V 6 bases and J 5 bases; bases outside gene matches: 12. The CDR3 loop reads CSATKTGGPGDTQYF. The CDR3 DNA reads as TGCAGTGCCACAAAAACAGGGGGCCCGGGAGATACGCAGTATTTT.

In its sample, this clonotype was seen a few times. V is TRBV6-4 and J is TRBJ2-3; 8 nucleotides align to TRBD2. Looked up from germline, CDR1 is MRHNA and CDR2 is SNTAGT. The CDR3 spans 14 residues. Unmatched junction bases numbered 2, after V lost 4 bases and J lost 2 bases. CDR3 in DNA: TGTGCCAGCAGTGCCGGGGGGGTCACAGATACGCAGTATTTT. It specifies CASSAGGVTDTQYF.

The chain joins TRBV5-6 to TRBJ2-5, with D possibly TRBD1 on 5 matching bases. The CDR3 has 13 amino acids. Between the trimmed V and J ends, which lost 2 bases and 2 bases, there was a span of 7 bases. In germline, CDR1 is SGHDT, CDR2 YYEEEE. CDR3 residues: CASSLRGQETQYF. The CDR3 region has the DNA TGTGCCAGCAGCTTAAGGGGTCAAGAGACCCAGTACTTC.

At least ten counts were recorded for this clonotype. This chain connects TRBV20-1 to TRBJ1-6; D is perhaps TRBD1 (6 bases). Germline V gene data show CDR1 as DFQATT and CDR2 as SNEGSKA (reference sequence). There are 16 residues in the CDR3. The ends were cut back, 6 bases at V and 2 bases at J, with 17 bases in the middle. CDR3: CSARRGAGPYNSPLHF. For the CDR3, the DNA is TGCAGTGCCCGGAGGGGGGCAGGCCCCTATAATTCACCCCTCCACTTT.

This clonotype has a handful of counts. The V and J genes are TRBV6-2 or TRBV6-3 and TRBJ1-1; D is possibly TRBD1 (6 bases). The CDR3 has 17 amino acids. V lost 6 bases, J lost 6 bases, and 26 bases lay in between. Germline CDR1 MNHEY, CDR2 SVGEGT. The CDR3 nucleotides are TGTGCCAGCAGCTCGCAGTCGACGGGACACTACGGGCCTGAAGCTTTCTTT. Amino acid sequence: CASSSQSTGHYGPEAFF.

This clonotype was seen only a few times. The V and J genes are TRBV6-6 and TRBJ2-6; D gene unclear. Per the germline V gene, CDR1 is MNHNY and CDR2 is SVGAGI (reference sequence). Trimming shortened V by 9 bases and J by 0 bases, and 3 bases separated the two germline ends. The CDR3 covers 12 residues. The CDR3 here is CASRSGANVLTF. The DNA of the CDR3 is TGTGCCAGTCGCTCTGGGGCCAACGTCCTGACTTTC.

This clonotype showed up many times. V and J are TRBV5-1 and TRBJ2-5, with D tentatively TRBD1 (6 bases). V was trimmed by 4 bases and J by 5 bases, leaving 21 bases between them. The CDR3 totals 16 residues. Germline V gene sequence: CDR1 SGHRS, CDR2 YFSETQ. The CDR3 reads CASSGDGGRPLETQYF. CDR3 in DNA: TGCGCCAGCAGCGGTGATGGGGGCCGGCCCCTGGAGACCCAGTACTTC. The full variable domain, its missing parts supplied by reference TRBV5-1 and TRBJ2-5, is KAGVTQTPRYLIKTRGQQVTLSCSPISGHRSVSWYQQTPGQGLQFLFEYFSETQRNKGNFPGRFSGRQFSNSRSEMNVSTLELGDSALYLCASSGDGGRPLETQYFGPGTRLLVL.

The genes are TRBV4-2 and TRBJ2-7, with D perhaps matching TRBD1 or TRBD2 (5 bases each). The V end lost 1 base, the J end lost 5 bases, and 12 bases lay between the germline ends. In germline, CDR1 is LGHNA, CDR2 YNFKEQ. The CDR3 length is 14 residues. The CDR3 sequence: CASSQVGARNEQYF. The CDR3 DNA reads TGTGCCAGCAGCCAAGTCGGGGCCCGAAACGAGCAGTACTTC.

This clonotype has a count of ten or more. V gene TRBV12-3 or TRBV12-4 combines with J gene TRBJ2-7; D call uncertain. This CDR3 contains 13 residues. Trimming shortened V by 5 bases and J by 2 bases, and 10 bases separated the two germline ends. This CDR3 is CASSAGPPYEQYF. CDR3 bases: TGTGCCAGCAGTGCCGGACCTCCCTACGAGCAGTACTTC.

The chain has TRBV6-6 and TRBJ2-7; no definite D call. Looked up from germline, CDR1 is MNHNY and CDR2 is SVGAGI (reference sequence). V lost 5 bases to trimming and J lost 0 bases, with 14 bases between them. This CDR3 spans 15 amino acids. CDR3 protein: CASSPPQPNSYEQYF. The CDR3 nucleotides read TGTGCCAGCAGTCCCCCTCAGCCTAACTCCTACGAGCAGTACTTC.

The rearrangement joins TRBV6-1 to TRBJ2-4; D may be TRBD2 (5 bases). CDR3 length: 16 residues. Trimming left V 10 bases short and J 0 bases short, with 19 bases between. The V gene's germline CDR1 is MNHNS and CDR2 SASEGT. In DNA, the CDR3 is TGTGCCACTTCGGTCGGGGAAAAAGTAGCCAAAAACATTCAGTACTTC. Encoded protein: CATSVGEKVAKNIQYF.

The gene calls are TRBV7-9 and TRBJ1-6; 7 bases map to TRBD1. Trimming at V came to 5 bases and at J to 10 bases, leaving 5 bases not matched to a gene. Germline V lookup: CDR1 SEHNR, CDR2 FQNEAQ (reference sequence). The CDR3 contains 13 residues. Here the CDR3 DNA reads TGTGCCAGCAGCCTAGTGACAGGGTCACCCCTCCACTTT. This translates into CASSLVTGSPLHF.

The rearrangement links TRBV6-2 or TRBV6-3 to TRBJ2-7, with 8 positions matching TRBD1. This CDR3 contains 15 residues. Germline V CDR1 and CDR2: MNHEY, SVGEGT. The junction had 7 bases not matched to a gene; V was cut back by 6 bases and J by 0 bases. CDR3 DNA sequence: TGTGCCAGCAGACCAGACAGGGGTTTCTCCTACGAGCAGTACTTC. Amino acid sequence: CASRPDRGFSYEQYF.

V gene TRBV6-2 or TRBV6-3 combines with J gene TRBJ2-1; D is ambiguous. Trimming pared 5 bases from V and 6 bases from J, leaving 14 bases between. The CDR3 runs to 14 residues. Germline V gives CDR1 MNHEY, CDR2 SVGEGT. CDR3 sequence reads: CASSRDWVSNEQFF. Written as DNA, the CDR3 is TGTGCCAGCAGTCGTGACTGGGTAAGCAATGAGCAGTTCTTC.

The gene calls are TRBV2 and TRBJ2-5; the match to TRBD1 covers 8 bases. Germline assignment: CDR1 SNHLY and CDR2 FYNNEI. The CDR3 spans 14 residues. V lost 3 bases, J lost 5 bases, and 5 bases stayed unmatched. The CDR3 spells CASSDRGRRETQYF. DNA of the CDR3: TGTGCCAGCAGTGACAGGGGGCGACGGGAGACCCAGTACTTC.

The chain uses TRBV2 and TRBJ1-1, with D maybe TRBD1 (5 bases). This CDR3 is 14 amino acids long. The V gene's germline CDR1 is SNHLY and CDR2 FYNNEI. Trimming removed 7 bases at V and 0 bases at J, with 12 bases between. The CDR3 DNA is TGTGCCAGCACCCGGCAGGACATGAACACTGAAGCTTTCTTT. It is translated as CASTRQDMNTEAFF.

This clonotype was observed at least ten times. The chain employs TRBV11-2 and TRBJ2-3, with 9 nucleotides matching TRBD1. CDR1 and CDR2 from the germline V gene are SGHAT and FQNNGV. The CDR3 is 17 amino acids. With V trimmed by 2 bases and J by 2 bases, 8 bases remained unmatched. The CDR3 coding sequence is TGTGCCAGCAGCTTAACCCTACAGGGGGCACCCACAGATACGCAGTATTTT. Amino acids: CASSLTLQGAPTDTQYF. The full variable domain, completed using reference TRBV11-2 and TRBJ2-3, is EAGVAQSPRYKIIEKRQSVAFWCNPISGHATLYWYQQILGQGPKLLIQFQNNGVVDDSQLPKDRFSAERLKGVDSTLKIQPAKLEDSAVYLCASSLTLQGAPTDTQYFGPGTRLTVL.

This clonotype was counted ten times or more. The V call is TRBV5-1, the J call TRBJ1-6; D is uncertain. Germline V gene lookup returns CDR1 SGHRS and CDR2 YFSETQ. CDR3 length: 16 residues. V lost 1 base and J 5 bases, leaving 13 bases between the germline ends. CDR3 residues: CASSLTTSVNNSPLHF. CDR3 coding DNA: TGCGCCAGCAGCTTGACGACCTCAGTGAATAATTCACCCCTCCACTTT.

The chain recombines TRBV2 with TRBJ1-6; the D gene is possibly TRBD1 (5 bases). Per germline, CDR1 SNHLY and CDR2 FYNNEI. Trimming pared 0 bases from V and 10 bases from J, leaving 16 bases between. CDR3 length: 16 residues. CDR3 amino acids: CASSEALQAGRSPLHF. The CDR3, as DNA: TGTGCCAGCAGTGAAGCGCTTCAGGCAGGGAGATCACCCCTCCACTTT. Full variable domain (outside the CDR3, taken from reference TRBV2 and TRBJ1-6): EPEVTQTPSHQVTQMGQEVILRCVPISNHLYFYWYRQILGQKVEFLVSFYNNEISEKSEIFDDQFSVERPDGSNFTLKIRSTKLEDSAMYFCASSEALQAGRSPLHFGNGTRLTVT.